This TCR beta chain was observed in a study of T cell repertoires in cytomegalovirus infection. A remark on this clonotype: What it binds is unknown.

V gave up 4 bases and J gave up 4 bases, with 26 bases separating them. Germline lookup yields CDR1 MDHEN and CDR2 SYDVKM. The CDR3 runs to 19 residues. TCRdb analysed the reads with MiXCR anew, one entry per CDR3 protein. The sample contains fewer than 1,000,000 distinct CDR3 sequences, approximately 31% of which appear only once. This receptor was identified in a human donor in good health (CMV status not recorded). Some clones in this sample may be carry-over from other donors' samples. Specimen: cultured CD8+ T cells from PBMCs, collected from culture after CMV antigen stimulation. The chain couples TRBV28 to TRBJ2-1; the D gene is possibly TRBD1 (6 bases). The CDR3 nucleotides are TGTGCCAGCAGTTCTCTTCTTTCTCAGGCAGGGGTAGCGTACAATGAGCAGTTCTTC. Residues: CASSSLLSQAGVAYNEQFF.